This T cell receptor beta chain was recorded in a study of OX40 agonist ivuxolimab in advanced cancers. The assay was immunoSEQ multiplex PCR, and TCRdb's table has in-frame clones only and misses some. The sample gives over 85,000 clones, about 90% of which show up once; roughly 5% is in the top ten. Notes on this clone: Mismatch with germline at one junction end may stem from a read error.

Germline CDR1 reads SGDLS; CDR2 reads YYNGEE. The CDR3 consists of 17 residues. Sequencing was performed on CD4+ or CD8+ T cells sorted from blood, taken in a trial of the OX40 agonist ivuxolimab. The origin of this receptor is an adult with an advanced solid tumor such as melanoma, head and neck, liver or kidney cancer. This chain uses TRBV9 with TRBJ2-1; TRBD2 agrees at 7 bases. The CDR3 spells CASTVGLAEFPRTEQFF. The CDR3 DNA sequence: TGTGCCAGCACCGTAGGGCTAGCGGAGTTCCCAAGGACTGAGCAGTTCTTC.